The 32 T cell receptor beta chains given below trace back to one sample, sequenced in a study of post-analysis software for immune sequencing data. The study, taken as a whole, reports: Comparison of patients with controls showed about 5 TRBV segments more frequent in patients, TRBV5-6, TRBV5-1 and TRBV20-1 among them.

TCR beta libraries were prepared from cDNA with unique molecular identifiers. TCRdb passed the PCR reads through MiXCR, listing each CDR3 protein once. Among fewer than 850,000 distinct CDR3 sequences listed, about 32% were seen once. Their specific antigens are unknown. Sequencing was performed on blood. These receptors were collected from a girl aged 5-17 years with multiple sclerosis.

V and J are TRBV27 and TRBJ2-1; TRBD2 matches 13 bases. CDR1 and CDR2 from the germline V gene are MNHEY and SMNVEV (reference sequence). The CDR3 totals 16 residues. Trimming at V came to 3 bases and at J to 7 bases, leaving 6 bases not matched to a gene. CDR3 nucleotides: TGTGCCAGCAGTTTTCTTACTAGCGGGAGGGCAAATGAGCAGTTCTTC. This encodes CASSFLTSGRANEQFF.

This clonotype was detected ten times or more. The chain employs TRBV7-2 and TRBJ2-7; 8 bases map to TRBD2. After removal of 3 bases from V and 6 bases from J, the junction contained 7 bases not matched to a gene. Germline CDR1 and CDR2: SGHTA and FQGNSA. The length of the CDR3 is 14 residues. For the CDR3, the DNA is TGTGCCAGCAGCTTGCTCGGGAGGGCCAGCGAGCAGTACTTC. Residues: CASSLLGRASEQYF.

The V gene is TRBV9, the J gene TRBJ2-7; D is unresolved. Germline CDR1 SGDLS, CDR2 YYNGEE. V shed 4 bases and J shed 1 base, with 18 bases lying between them. The CDR3 loop spans 16 amino acids. The CDR3 here is CASSSHGDAHSYEQYF. The DNA for the CDR3 is TGTGCCAGCAGCTCTCATGGGGATGCCCATTCCTACGAGCAGTACTTC.

V usage is TRBV29-1 and J usage is TRBJ1-1, with D unclear. Trimming left V 3 bases short and J 14 bases short, with 10 bases between. The germline CDR1 and CDR2 sequences are SQVTM and ANQGSEA. This CDR3 is built from 9 residues. CDR3: CSVDVGSFF. The DNA for the CDR3 is TGCAGCGTTGATGTGGGATCCTTCTTT.

V and J are TRBV20-1 and TRBJ2-7, with D perhaps matching TRBD2 (7 bases). In germline, CDR1 is DFQATT, CDR2 SNEGSKA (reference sequence). The CDR3 consists of 12 residues. Trimming took off 6 bases at V and 3 bases at J, with 12 bases between the two ends. CDR3 residues: CSAFRGGYEQYF. Written as DNA, the CDR3 is TGCAGTGCCTTTAGGGGGGGCTACGAGCAGTACTTC.

The chain couples TRBV4-3 to TRBJ2-1, with 13 nucleotides matching TRBD2. V was pared by 3 bases and J by 4 bases, with 15 bases of the junction left unmatched. Per germline, CDR1 LGHNA and CDR2 YSLEER. The CDR3 totals 20 residues. The CDR3 nucleotides are TGCGCCAGCAGCCATCCCGGCTCCAGGGGGACTAGCGGGGATTACAATGAGCAGTTCTTC. This sequence encodes CASSHPGSRGTSGDYNEQFF.

The chain joins TRBV9 to TRBJ1-2; 7 nucleotides align to TRBD1. Germline assignment: CDR1 SGDLS and CDR2 YYNGEE. The CDR3 has 15 residues. Trimming removed 4 bases from V and 4 bases from J; junction bases left unmatched: 10. The CDR3 is CASSPRTGLGYGYTF. The CDR3, as DNA: TGTGCCAGCAGCCCCCGGACAGGATTGGGCTATGGCTACACCTTC.

In this sample, this clonotype turned up a few times. The V and J genes are TRBV29-1 and TRBJ1-2; the match to TRBD1 covers 8 bases. The length of the CDR3 is 15 residues. Unmatched junction bases numbered 13, after V lost 7 bases and J lost 3 bases. Per germline, CDR1 SQVTM and CDR2 ANQGSEA. CDR3 protein: CSALGRTGFDYGYTF. As DNA, the CDR3 is TGCAGCGCCTTGGGACGGACAGGGTTTGACTATGGCTACACCTTC.

This clonotype showed up just a few times. This chain uses TRBV28 with TRBJ2-6; D perhaps matches TRBD2 (5 bases). CDR1 MDHEN and CDR2 SYDVKM come from the germline V gene. V was cut by 6 bases and J by 1 base, with 10 bases left in between. This CDR3 spans 15 amino acids. The CDR3 reads CASRGRLSGANVLTF. For the CDR3, the DNA is TGTGCCAGCAGGGGGAGACTGTCTGGGGCCAACGTCCTGACTTTC.

This clonotype was seen more than once but under ten times. DNA of the CDR3: TGTGCCAGCAGTTTCTCCGGGACAGGGGTACTTCATAGCAATCAGCCCCAGCATTTT. Translated, it gives CASSFSGTGVLHSNQPQHF. The J gene is TRBJ1-5, the V gene TRBV12-3 or TRBV12-4; 10 bases match TRBD1. With 3 bases clipped from V and 0 bases from J, the junction kept 11 bases outside the gene matches. This CDR3 is built from 19 residues.

This clonotype was found many times. The CDR3 bases are TGTGCCAGCAGCGCGGGATGGCGGGAAGAGACCCAGTACTTC. It yields the protein CASSAGWREETQYF. The chain is built from TRBV9 and TRBJ2-5; D is possibly TRBD2 (5 bases). CDR3 length equals 14 residues. Germline V lookup: CDR1 SGDLS, CDR2 YYNGEE. The germline V and J ends were trimmed by 3 bases and 3 bases, with 12 bases remaining between them.

The chain couples TRBV5-1 to TRBJ2-1, with 7 bases fitting TRBD1. CDR1 SGHRS and CDR2 YFSETQ come from the germline V gene. With 2 bases clipped from V and 8 bases from J, the junction kept 7 bases outside the gene matches. The CDR3 consists of 14 residues. The CDR3 spells CASSLPGQTYEQFF. DNA of the CDR3: TGCGCCAGCAGCTTACCGGGACAGACCTATGAGCAGTTCTTC. Variable domain in full (rest from reference TRBV5-1 and TRBJ2-1): KAGVTQTPRYLIKTRGQQVTLSCSPISGHRSVSWYQQTPGQGLQFLFEYFSETQRNKGNFPGRFSGRQFSNSRSEMNVSTLELGDSALYLCASSLPGQTYEQFFGPGTRLTVL.

V is TRBV6-6 and J is TRBJ2-3; D might be TRBD2 (5 bases). V was clipped by 6 bases and J by 2 bases, with 12 bases between them. The V gene's germline CDR1 is MNHNY and CDR2 SVGAGI (reference sequence). CDR3 size: 14 residues. The CDR3 bases are TGTGCCAGCAGGCACGGGGTTTCCACAGATACGCAGTATTTT. Residues: CASRHGVSTDTQYF.

The V gene is TRBV20-1, the J gene TRBJ2-1, with 10 positions matching TRBD2. The CDR3 covers 17 residues. Germline lookup yields CDR1 DFQATT and CDR2 SNEGSKA (reference sequence). The V gene end was trimmed by 5 bases and the J gene end by 1 base; junction bases not matched to a gene: 11. CDR3 sequence: CSAHGLAVRSSYNEQFF. For the CDR3, the DNA is TGCAGTGCTCACGGACTAGCGGTGAGGAGTTCCTACAATGAGCAGTTCTTC.

The V and J genes are TRBV6-6 and TRBJ2-7, with D hard to call. The V gene's germline CDR1 is MNHNY and CDR2 SVGAGI (reference sequence). V was cut by 6 bases and J by 5 bases, with 8 bases left in between. This CDR3 region has 11 residues. The CDR3 spells CASRYANEQYF. As DNA, the CDR3 is TGTGCCAGCAGGTACGCGAACGAGCAGTACTTC.

The rearrangement links TRBV7-2 to TRBJ2-1, with a possible D match to TRBD2 (8 bases). CDR3 length equals 16 residues. V was cut by 5 bases and J by 5 bases, with 19 bases left in between. The germline V gene has CDR1 SGHTA and CDR2 FQGNSA. CDR3 amino acids: CASSRGRRGRDNEQFF. In nucleotides, the CDR3 is TGTGCCAGCAGCCGCGGGAGGAGGGGGCGAGACAATGAGCAGTTCTTC.

The rearrangement links TRBV28 to TRBJ2-1; D is undetermined. CDR1 is MDHEN, CDR2 SYDVKM, per germline. V shed 2 bases and J shed 7 bases, with 15 bases lying between them. The CDR3 spans 15 residues. CDR3 coding DNA: TGTGCCAGCAGTTTAGTCTTGGTCGGCGCAAATGAGCAGTTCTTC. This translates into CASSLVLVGANEQFF.

This chain links TRBV6-5 with TRBJ1-2, with D possibly being TRBD1 (5 bases). The CDR3 has 15 amino acids. V shed 6 bases and J shed 4 bases, with 18 bases lying between them. Germline V gives CDR1 MNHEY, CDR2 SVGAGI. The CDR3, as DNA: TGTGCCAGCAGGTCCCTTGCAGGGCTAATCTATGGCTACACCTTC. Residues: CASRSLAGLIYGYTF.

The V and J genes are TRBV2 and TRBJ2-2, with a tentative D call TRBD2 (6 bases). The CDR3 consists of 14 residues. Per the germline V gene, CDR1 is SNHLY and CDR2 is FYNNEI. The ends were cut back, 7 bases at V and 4 bases at J, with 13 bases in the middle. The CDR3 coding sequence is TGTGCCAGCACAGTACTAGCCGCCACCGGGGAGCTGTTTTTT. Protein: CASTVLAATGELFF.

This clonotype was seen many times. The chain is built from TRBV29-1 and TRBJ1-2; TRBD1 is a possible D gene (6 bases). V was trimmed by 4 bases and J by 1 base, leaving 13 bases between them. The CDR3 extends over 14 amino acids. Germline V gives CDR1 SQVTM, CDR2 ANQGSEA. This chain's CDR3 is CSVAWAGVNYGYTF. The CDR3 DNA is TGCAGCGTTGCTTGGGCAGGGGTTAACTATGGCTACACCTTC.

Concerning this clonotype: The junction shows a germline mismatch at one end, possibly a read error. The genes are TRBV4-2 and TRBJ1-1, with D possibly TRBD1 on 6 matching bases. Germline V lookup: CDR1 LGHNA, CDR2 YNFKEQ. This CDR3 comprises 14 residues. The CDR3 DNA sequence: TGTGCCAGCAGCGTGGAGGGGGAAAACACTGAAACTTTCTTT. Encoded protein: CASSVEGENTETFF.

A few counts support this clonotype. The rearrangement joins TRBV10-3 to TRBJ2-1; D may be TRBD1 (6 bases). The CDR3 is 13 amino acids. V was trimmed by 11 bases and J by 8 bases, leaving 19 bases between them. Germline V CDR1 and CDR2: ENHRY, SYGVKD. CDR3: CASEGGVSYEQFF. Written as DNA, the CDR3 is TGTGCCTCCGAAGGGGGAGTAAGTTATGAGCAGTTCTTC.

This sequence joins TRBV27 and TRBJ1-1; D remains unclear. Between the trimmed V and J ends, which lost 8 bases and 3 bases, there was a span of 13 bases. CDR3 size: 13 residues. Looked up from germline, CDR1 is MNHEY and CDR2 is SMNVEV (reference sequence). The chain's CDR3 is CASRPYRDTEAFF. The CDR3 region has the DNA TGTGCCAGCCGCCCTTACCGGGACACTGAAGCTTTCTTT.

The chain links TRBV28 to TRBJ1-2, with a tentative D call TRBD1 (6 bases). Trimming removed 6 bases from V and 8 bases from J, with 16 bases in between. CDR1 is MDHEN and CDR2 is SYDVKM in the germline V gene. The CDR3 consists of 13 residues. The CDR3 protein is CASSLKGVGGYTF. Here the CDR3 DNA reads TGTGCCAGCAGCTTAAAGGGGGTAGGAGGCTACACCTTC.

This clonotype has just a few counts. V gene TRBV7-9 combines with J gene TRBJ2-7; D is perhaps TRBD1 (5 bases). With 5 bases removed from V and 0 bases from J, the gap between germline ends came to 14 bases. From germline, CDR1 is SEHNR and CDR2 FQNEAQ (reference sequence). The CDR3 is 15 amino acids. CDR3 sequence: CASSPPRTSSYEQYF. CDR3 nucleotide sequence: TGTGCCAGCAGCCCTCCGCGGACAAGCTCCTACGAGCAGTACTTC.

The chain couples TRBV27 to TRBJ2-2, with D maybe TRBD1 (5 bases). The germline V gene has CDR1 MNHEY and CDR2 SMNVEV (reference sequence). Trimming removed 5 bases at V and 3 bases at J, with 10 bases between. The CDR3 consists of 14 residues. Written as DNA, the CDR3 is TGTGCCAGCAGTCCGACAGCCTACACCGGGGAGCTGTTTTTT. It is translated as CASSPTAYTGELFF.

The genes are TRBV5-1 and TRBJ2-3; 15 bases agree with TRBD2. Germline CDR1 and CDR2: SGHRS and YFSETQ. This CDR3 is 17 amino acids long. The V segment lost 4 bases and the J segment 1 base; nucleotides outside the gene matches: 4. The CDR3 DNA reads as TGCGCCAGCAGCGGGGGACTAGCGGGAGGCGGCACAGATACGCAGTATTTT. Encoded protein: CASSGGLAGGGTDTQYF.

In this sample, this clonotype turned up a few times. The chain employs TRBV7-2 and TRBJ1-5; D might be TRBD1 (6 bases). The CDR3 loop spans 14 amino acids. V was cut by 8 bases and J by 3 bases, with 14 bases left in between. CDR1 and CDR2 from the germline V gene are SGHTA and FQGNSA. The CDR3 spells CASGEGGFNQPQHF. The CDR3 DNA follows: TGTGCCAGCGGGGAGGGGGGATTCAATCAGCCCCAGCATTTT.

This clonotype was seen at least ten times. The V gene is TRBV7-2, the J gene TRBJ2-5; 7 nucleotides match TRBD1. The CDR3 sequence is 15 residues long. The J segment lost 4 bases and the V segment lost 4 bases, leaving 9 bases of the junction unmatched. Germline V lookup: CDR1 SGHTA, CDR2 FQGNSA. For the CDR3, the DNA is TGTGCCAGCAGCTACCAAACAGGGGTGGTAGAGACCCAGTACTTC. It specifies CASSYQTGVVETQYF.

This clonotype was detected many times. This chain links TRBV20-1 with TRBJ2-1; 10 bases fit TRBD2. V shed 2 bases, J shed 7 bases, and the junction held 5 bases outside the gene matches. The CDR3 loop spans 14 amino acids. CDR1 and CDR2 from the germline V gene are DFQATT and SNEGSKA (reference sequence). The DNA of the CDR3 is TGCAGTGCTAGAAAAGCGGGGGGGCATAATGAGCAGTTCTTC. Its translation: CSARKAGGHNEQFF.

This clonotype was observed a few times. This chain joins TRBV28 and TRBJ1-2; maybe TRBD1 (6 bases). Per the germline V gene, CDR1 is MDHEN and CDR2 is SYDVKM. V was pared by 6 bases and J by 5 bases, with 19 bases between. The CDR3 is made up of 15 amino acids. CDR3 in amino acids: CASSPLGGGGYGYTF. CDR3 in DNA: TGTGCCAGCAGCCCCTTGGGCGGAGGGGGGTATGGCTACACCTTC.

The rearrangement links TRBV20-1 to TRBJ2-7; TRBD1 aligns across 8 bases. The V gene's germline CDR1 is DFQATT and CDR2 SNEGSKA (reference sequence). The ends lost 6 bases at V and 3 bases at J; junction bases unmatched: 7. CDR3 size: 13 residues. The DNA of the CDR3 is TGCAGTGCGACTTTCGGACAGGGCTACGAGCAGTACTTC. Its translation: CSATFGQGYEQYF.